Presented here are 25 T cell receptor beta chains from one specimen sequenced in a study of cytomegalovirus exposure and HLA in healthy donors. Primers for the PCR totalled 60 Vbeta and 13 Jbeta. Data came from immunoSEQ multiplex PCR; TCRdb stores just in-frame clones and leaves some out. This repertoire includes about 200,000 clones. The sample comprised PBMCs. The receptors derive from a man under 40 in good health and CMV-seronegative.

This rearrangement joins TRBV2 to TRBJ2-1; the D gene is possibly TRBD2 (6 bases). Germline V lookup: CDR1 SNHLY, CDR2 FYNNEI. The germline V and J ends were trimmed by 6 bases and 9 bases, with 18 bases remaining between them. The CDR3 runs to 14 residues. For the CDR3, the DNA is TGTGCCAGCAGATGGGGGGTTGATCTCAGTGAGCAGTTCTTC. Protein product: CASRWGVDLSEQFF.

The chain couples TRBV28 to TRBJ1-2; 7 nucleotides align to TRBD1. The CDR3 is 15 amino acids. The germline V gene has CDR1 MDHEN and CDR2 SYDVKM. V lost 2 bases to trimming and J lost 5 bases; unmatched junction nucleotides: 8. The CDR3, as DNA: TGTGCCAGCAGTTTACAACAGGGGTACGTGTATGGCTACACCTTC. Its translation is CASSLQQGYVYGYTF.

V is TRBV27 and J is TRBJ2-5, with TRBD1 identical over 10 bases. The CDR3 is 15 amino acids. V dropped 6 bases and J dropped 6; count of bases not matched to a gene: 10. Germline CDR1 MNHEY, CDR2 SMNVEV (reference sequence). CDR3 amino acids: CASRLIGQGGQTQYF. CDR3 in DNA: TGTGCCAGCAGACTGATAGGACAGGGGGGGCAGACCCAGTACTTC.

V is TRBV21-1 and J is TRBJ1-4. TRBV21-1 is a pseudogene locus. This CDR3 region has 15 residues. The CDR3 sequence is CASSKGTATNEKLFF. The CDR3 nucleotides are TGTGCCAGCAGCAAAGGTACGGCAACTAATGAAAAACTGTTTTTT.

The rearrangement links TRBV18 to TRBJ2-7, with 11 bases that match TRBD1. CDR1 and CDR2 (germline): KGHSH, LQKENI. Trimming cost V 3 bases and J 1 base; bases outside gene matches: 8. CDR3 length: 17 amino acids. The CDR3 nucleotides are TGTGCCAGCTCACCCGCTCTAGGACAGGGGGCGTCCTACGAGCAGTACTTC. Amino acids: CASSPALGQGASYEQYF.

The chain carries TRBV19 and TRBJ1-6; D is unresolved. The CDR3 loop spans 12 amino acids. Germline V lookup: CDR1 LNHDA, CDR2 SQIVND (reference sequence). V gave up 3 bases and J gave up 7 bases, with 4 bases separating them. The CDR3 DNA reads TGTGCCAGTAGTATTTCAAATTCACCCCTCCACTTT. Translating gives CASSISNSPLHF.

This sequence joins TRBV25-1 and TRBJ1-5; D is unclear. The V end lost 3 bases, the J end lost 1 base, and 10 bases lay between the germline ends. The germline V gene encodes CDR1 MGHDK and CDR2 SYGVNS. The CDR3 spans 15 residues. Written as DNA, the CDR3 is TGTGCCAGCAGTGATGTCGGAGGCAGCAATCAGCCCCAGCATTTT. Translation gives CASSDVGGSNQPQHF.

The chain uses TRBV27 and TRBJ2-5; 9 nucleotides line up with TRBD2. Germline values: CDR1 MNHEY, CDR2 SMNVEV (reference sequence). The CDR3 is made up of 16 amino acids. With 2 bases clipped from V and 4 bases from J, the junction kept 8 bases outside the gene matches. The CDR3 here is CASSLGASGISETQYF. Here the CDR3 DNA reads TGTGCCAGCAGTTTAGGGGCTAGCGGGATATCAGAGACCCAGTACTTC.

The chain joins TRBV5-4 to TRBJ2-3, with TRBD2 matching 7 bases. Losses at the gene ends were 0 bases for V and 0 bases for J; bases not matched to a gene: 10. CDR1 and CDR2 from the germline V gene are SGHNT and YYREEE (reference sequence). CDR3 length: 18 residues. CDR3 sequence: CASSLGLAVRASTDTQYF. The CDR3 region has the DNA TGTGCCAGCAGCTTGGGTCTAGCGGTCAGGGCTAGCACAGATACGCAGTATTTT.

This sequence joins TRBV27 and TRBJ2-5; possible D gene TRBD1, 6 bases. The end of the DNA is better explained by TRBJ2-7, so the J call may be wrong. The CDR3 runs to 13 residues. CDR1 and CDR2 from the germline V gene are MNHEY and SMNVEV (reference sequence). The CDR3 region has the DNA TGTGCCAGCAGTTCAACACAGGGCTACGAGCAGTACTTC. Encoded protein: CASSSTQGYEQYF.

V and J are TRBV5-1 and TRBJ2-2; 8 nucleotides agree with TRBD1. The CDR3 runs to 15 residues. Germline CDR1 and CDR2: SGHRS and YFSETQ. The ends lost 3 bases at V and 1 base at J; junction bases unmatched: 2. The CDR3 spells CASSSQGVNTGELFF. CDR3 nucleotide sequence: TGCGCCAGCAGCTCACAGGGGGTGAACACCGGGGAGCTGTTTTTT.

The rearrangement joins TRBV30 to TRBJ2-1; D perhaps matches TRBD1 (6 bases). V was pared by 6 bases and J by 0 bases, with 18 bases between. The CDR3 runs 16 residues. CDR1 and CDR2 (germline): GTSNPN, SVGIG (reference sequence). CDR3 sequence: CACGGRTGSSYNEQFF. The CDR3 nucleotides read TGTGCCTGTGGCGGTCGAACAGGGAGCTCCTACAATGAGCAGTTCTTC.

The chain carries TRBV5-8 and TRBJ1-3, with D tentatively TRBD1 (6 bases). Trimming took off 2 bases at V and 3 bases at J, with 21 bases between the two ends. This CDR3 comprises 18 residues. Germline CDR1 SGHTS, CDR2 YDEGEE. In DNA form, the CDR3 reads TGTGCCAGCAGCTTAGATGGGGGCCCACCGCGATATGGAAACACCATATATTTT. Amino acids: CASSLDGGPPRYGNTIYF.

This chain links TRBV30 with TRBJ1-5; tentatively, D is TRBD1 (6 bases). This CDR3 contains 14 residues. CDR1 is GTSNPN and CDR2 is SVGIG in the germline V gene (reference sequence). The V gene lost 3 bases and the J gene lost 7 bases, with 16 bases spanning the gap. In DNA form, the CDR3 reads TGTGCCTGGAGCCCCGGGGCAGGGGAACAGCCCCAGCATTTT. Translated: CAWSPGAGEQPQHF.

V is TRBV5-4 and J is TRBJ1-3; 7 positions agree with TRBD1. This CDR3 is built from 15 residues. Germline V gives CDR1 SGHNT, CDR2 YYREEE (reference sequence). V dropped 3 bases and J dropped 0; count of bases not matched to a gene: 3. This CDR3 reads CASSWGQNSGNTIYF. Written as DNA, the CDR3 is TGTGCCAGCAGCTGGGGACAGAACTCTGGAAACACCATATATTTT.

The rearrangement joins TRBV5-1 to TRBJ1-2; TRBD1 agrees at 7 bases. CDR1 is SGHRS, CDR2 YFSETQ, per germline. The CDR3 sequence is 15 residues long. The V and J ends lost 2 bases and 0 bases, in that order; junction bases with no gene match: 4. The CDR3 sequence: CASSFNRGANYGYTF. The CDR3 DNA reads TGCGCCAGCAGCTTCAACAGGGGAGCTAACTATGGCTACACCTTC.

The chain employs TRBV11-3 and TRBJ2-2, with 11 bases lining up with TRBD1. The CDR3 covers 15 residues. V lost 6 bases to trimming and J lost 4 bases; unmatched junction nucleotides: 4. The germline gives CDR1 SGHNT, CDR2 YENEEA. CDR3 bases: TGTGCCAGCAGGGGCGGGACAGGGGGCACCGGGGAGCTGTTTTTT. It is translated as CASRGGTGGTGELFF.

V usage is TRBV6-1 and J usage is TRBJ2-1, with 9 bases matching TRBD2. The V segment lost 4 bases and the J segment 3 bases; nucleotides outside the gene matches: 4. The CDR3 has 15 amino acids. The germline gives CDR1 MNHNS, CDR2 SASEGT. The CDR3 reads CASSGIAGDYNEQFF. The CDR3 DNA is TGTGCCAGCAGTGGGATAGCGGGAGACTACAATGAGCAGTTCTTC.

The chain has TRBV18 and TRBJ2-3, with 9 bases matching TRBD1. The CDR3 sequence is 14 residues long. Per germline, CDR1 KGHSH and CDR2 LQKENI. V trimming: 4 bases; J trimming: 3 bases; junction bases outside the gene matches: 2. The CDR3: CASSLGQGTDTQYF. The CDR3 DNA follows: TGTGCCAGCTCACTGGGACAGGGAACAGATACGCAGTATTTT. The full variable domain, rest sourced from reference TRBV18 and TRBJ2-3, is NAGVMQNPRHLVRRRGQEARLRCSPMKGHSHVYWYRQLPEEGLKFMVYLQKENIIDESGMPKERFSAEFPKEGPSILRIQQVVRGDSAAYFCASSLGQGTDTQYFGPGTRLTVL.

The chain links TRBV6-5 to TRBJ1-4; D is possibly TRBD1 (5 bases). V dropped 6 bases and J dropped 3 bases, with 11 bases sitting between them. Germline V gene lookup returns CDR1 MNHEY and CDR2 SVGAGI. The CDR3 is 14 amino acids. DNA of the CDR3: TGTGCCAGCAGACTCACAGGAGCTAATGAAAAACTGTTTTTT. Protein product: CASRLTGANEKLFF.

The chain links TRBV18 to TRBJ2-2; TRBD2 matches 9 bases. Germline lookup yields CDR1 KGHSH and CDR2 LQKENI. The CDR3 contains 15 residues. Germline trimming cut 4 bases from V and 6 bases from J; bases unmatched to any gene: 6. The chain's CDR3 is CASSHGTSQAGELFF. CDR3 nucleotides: TGTGCCAGCTCACACGGGACTAGCCAGGCCGGGGAGCTGTTTTTT.

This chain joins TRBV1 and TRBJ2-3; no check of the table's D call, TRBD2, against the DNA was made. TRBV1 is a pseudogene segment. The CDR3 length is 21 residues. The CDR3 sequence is CTSSQDSKALVINPSTDTQCF. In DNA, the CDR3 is TGCACCAGCAGCCAAGACTCCAAAGCGTTGGTAATCAATCCTAGCACAGATACGCAGTGTTTT.

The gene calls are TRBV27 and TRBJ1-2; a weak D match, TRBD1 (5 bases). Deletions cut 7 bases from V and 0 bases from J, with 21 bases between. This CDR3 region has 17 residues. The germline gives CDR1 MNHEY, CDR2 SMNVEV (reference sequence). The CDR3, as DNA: TGTGCCAGCACGTTTCTATCTGGGGCGAGAGCTAACTATGGCTACACCTTC. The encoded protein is CASTFLSGARANYGYTF.

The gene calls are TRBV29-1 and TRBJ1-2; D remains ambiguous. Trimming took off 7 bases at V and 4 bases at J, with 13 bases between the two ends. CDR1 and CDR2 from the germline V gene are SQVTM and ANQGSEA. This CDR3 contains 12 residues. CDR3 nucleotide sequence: TGCAGCGAAGGAGGCCGCCCCTATGGCTACACCTTC. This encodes CSEGGRPYGYTF.

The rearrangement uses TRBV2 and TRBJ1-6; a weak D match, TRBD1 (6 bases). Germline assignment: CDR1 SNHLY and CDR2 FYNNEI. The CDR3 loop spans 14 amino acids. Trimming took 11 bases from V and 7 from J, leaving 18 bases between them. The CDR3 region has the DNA TGTGCCGCCTCCGGGGACATCACCAATTCACCCCTCCACTTT. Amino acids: CAASGDITNSPLHF.